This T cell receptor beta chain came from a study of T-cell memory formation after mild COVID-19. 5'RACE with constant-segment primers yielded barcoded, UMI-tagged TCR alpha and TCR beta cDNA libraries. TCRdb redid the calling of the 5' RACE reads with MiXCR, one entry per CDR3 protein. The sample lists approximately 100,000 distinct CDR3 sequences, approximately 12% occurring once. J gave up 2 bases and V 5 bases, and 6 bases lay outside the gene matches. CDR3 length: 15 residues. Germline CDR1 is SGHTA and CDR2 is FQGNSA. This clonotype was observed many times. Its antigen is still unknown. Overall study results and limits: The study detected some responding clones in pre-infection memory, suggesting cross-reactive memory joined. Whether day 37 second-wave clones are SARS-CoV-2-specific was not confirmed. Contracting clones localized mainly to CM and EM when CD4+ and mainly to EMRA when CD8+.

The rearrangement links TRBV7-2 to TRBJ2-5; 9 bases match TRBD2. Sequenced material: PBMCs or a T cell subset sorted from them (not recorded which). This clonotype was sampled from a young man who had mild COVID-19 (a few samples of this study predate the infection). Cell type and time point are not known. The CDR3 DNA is TGTGCCAGCAGCCCCGCGCGGGGGGGTCAAGAGACCCAGTACTTC. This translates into CASSPARGGQETQYF.